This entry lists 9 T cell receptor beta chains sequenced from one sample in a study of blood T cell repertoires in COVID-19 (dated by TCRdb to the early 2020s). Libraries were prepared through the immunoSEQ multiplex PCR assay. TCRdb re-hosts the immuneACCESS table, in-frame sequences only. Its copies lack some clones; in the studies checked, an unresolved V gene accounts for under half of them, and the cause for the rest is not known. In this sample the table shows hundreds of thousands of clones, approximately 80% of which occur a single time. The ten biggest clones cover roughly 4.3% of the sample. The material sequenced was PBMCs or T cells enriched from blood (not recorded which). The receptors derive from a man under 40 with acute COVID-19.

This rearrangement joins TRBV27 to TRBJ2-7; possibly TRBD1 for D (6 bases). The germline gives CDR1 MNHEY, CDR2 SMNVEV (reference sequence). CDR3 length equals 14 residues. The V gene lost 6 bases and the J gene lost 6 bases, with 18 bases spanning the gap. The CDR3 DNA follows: TGTGCCAGCAGGAGACAGGCTCAGAACAGCGAGCAGTACTTC. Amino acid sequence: CASRRQAQNSEQYF.

CDR3 in DNA: TGTGCCAGCAGCTTAGAGTGGCAGGGGCTGAGCACCGGGGAGCTGTTTTTT. Protein sequence: CASSLEWQGLSTGELFF. The chain combines TRBV7-2 with TRBJ2-2, with D tentatively TRBD1 (6 bases). V shed 1 base and J shed 4 bases, with 16 bases lying between them. This CDR3 region has 17 residues. The germline gives CDR1 SGHTA, CDR2 FQGNSA.

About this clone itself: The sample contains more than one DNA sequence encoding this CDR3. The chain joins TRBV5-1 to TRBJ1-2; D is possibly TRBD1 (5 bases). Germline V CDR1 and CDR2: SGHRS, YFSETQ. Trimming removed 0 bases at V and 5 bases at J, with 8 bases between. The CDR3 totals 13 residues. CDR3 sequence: CASSLAGGYGYTF. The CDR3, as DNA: TGCGCCAGCAGCTTGGCGGGGGGATATGGCTACACCTTC.

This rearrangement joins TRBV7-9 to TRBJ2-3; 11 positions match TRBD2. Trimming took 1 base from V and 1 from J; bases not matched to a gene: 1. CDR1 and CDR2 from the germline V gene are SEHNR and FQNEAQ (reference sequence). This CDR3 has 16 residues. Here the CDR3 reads CASSLGSGGGTDTQYF. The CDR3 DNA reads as TGTGCCAGCAGCTTAGGTAGCGGGGGGGGCACAGATACGCAGTATTTT.

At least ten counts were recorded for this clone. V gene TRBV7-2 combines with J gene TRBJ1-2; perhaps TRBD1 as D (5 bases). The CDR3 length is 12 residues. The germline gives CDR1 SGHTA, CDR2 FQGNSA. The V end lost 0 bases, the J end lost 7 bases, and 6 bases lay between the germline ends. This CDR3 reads CASSLAQGGYTF. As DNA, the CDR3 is TGTGCCAGCAGCTTAGCCCAGGGTGGCTACACCTTC. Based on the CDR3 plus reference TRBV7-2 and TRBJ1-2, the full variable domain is GAGVSQSPSNKVTEKGKDVELRCDPISGHTALYWYRQSLGQGLEFLIYFQGNSAPDKSGLPSDRFSAERTGGSVSTLTIQRTQQEDSAVYLCASSLAQGGYTFGSGTRLTVV.

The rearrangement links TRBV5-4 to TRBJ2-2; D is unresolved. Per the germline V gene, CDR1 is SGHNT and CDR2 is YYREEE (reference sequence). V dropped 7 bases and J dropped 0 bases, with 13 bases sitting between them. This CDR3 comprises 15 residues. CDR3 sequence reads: CASAPGAANTGELFF. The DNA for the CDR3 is TGTGCCAGCGCACCCGGAGCAGCGAACACCGGGGAGCTGTTTTTT. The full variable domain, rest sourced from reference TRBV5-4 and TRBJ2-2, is ETGVTQSPTHLIKTRGQQVTLRCSSQSGHNTVSWYQQALGQGPQFIFQYYREEENGRGNFPPRFSGLQFPNYSSELNVNALELDDSALYLCASAPGAANTGELFFGEGSRLTVL.

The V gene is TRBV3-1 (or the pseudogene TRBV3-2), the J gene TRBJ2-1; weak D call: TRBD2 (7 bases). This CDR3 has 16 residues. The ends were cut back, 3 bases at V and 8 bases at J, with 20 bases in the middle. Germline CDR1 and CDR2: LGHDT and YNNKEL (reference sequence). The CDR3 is CASSQTSWGGIDEQFF. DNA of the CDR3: TGTGCCAGCAGCCAGACTTCTTGGGGGGGCATCGATGAGCAGTTCTTC.

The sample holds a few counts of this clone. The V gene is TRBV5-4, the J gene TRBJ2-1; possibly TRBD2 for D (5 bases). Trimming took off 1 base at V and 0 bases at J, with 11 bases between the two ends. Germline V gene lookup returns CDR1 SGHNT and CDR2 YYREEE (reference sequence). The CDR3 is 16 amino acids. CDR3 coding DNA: TGTGCCAGCAGCTTGTTCCATGGGAGCTCCTACAATGAGCAGTTCTTC. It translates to CASSLFHGSSYNEQFF. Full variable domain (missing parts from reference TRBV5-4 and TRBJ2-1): ETGVTQSPTHLIKTRGQQVTLRCSSQSGHNTVSWYQQALGQGPQFIFQYYREEENGRGNFPPRFSGLQFPNYSSELNVNALELDDSALYLCASSLFHGSSYNEQFFGPGTRLTVL.

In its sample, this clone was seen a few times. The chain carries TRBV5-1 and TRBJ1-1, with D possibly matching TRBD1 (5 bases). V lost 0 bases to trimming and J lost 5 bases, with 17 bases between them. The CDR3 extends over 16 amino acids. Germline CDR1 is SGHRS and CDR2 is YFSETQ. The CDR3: CASSLGAGGVATEAFF. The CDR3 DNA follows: TGCGCCAGCAGCTTGGGGGCCGGAGGGGTTGCAACTGAAGCTTTCTTT.